Listed below are T cell receptor beta chains from one sample, sequenced in a study of human T cells and chemical hapten exposure. TCRdb reprocessed the RACE reads via MiXCR and lists one record per CDR3 protein. The table shows about 120,000 distinct CDR3 sequences, with 12% occurring only once. The sequences come from whole blood, collected in connection with sensitization to the hapten diphenylcyclopropenone (DPC). These receptors were obtained from a woman between 50 and 59 years old with alopecia areata. Some clones in this sample may be carry-over from other donors' samples. CDR3s leave out the opening cysteine and the closing phenylalanine or tryptophan. Each record gives: CDR3 protein, clone size, CDR3 length, V gene. The size field is filled for only some rows; it gives once, few, many or a size class.

ASTSPPRTQY	many	10	TRBV19
ASSLGSRIPYEQY	many	13	TRBV11-2
ASSPQQGPQY	few	10	TRBV11-2
ASSLVPSEQY	many	10	TRBV28
SVRRDSTHNEQF	-	12	TRBV20-1
ASSEWTGGFGTQY	many	13	TRBV19
ASSQDRWTSGYEQY	many	14	TRBV4-3
ASSITGRQPQH	-	11	TRBV2
ASGQPAVNEQF	many	11	TRBV6-1
SARLTGDLNEQF	many	12	TRBV20-1
ATSAPGLAGPQY	few	12	TRBV24-1
ASSFGGAVGAF	-	11	TRBV28
ASSSTGTGPYEQY	-	13	TRBV11-2
ASSLLGGGVKNIQY	few	14	TRBV28
ASSLARGQETQY	many	12	TRBV7-9
SARDLFRGEYNEQF	many	14	TRBV20-1
ATSMTSGTRGEQF	many	13	TRBV15
ASSLSKPGELF	-	11	TRBV3-1